One sample yielded the 14 T cell receptor beta chains listed below, sequenced in a study of ipilimumab plus nivolumab after autologous stem cell transplantation (dated by TCRdb to the early 2020s). Library prep was done by the immunoSEQ multiplex PCR assay. Not all clones reach the TCRdb copy of this immuneACCESS table, which keeps in-frame sequences only. Checked studies attribute under half of the gap to unresolved V genes and leave the rest unexplained. The sample data list 9,500 to 15,000 clones, and 75% of these were observed just once. Approximately 10% of the sample goes to the ten largest clones. The sample was PBMCs, taken in a trial of ipilimumab plus nivolumab as post-transplant consolidation. The source is a male donor with multiple myeloma.

The V call is TRBV7-3, the J call TRBJ2-2, with D possibly matching TRBD1 (6 bases). The CDR3 spans 20 residues. Germline CDR1 and CDR2: SGHTA and FQGTGA. V lost 2 bases and J lost 3, with 25 bases in between. The CDR3 loop is CASSLGHPRGNRAYTGELFF. The CDR3 bases are TGTGCCAGCAGCTTAGGTCACCCCAGGGGAAACAGGGCCTACACCGGGGAGCTGTTTTTT.

V usage is TRBV7-2 and J usage is TRBJ2-7; 9 nucleotides line up with TRBD1. Losses at the gene ends were 2 bases for V and 2 bases for J; bases not matched to a gene: 1. The germline V gene encodes CDR1 SGHTA and CDR2 FQGNSA. The CDR3 runs 14 residues. CDR3 protein: CASSLNRGPYEQYF. Here the CDR3 DNA reads TGTGCCAGCAGCTTAAACAGGGGGCCCTACGAGCAGTACTTC. Supplemented by reference TRBV7-2 and TRBJ2-7, the full variable domain reads GAGVSQSPSNKVTEKGKDVELRCDPISGHTALYWYRQSLGQGLEFLIYFQGNSAPDKSGLPSDRFSAERTGGSVSTLTIQRTQQEDSAVYLCASSLNRGPYEQYFGPGTRLTVT.

This clone was seen only a few times. CDR3 nucleotides: TGTGCCAGCTCACCAACAGGCTTCAGCTCTGGGGCCAACGTCCTGACTTTC. This encodes CASSPTGFSSGANVLTF. The J gene is TRBJ2-6, the V gene TRBV18, with D tentatively TRBD1 (5 bases). Trimming pared 2 bases from V and 0 bases from J, leaving 11 bases between. The CDR3 sequence is 17 residues long. Germline V gene sequence: CDR1 KGHSH, CDR2 LQKENI. The complete variable domain, with remaining parts taken from reference TRBV18 and TRBJ2-6, reads NAGVMQNPRHLVRRRGQEARLRCSPMKGHSHVYWYRQLPEEGLKFMVYLQKENIIDESGMPKERFSAEFPKEGPSILRIQQVVRGDSAAYFCASSPTGFSSGANVLTFGAGSRLTVL.

The CDR3 sequence is CASSSTLSGELFF. CDR3 sequence (DNA): TGTGCCAGCAGCTCCACCTTGTCCGGGGAGCTGTTTTTT. The chain employs TRBV7-3 and TRBJ2-2; D call uncertain. The V end was cut by 4 bases, the J end by 6 bases, with 9 bases between. The germline CDR1 and CDR2 sequences are SGHTA and FQGTGA. This CDR3 region has 13 residues.

This chain connects TRBV9 to TRBJ2-1; weak D call: TRBD2 (6 bases). Germline lookup yields CDR1 SGDLS and CDR2 YYNGEE. The CDR3 has 15 residues. The germline V and J ends were trimmed by 4 bases and 9 bases, with 20 bases remaining between them. The CDR3 sequence is CASSQGRRLGSEQFF. The CDR3 DNA reads TGTGCCAGCAGCCAGGGCCGGAGACTAGGTAGTGAGCAGTTCTTC.

The J gene is TRBJ2-7, the V gene TRBV30, with D hard to call. V was pared by 3 bases and J by 2 bases, with 8 bases between. This CDR3 spans 12 amino acids. CDR1 and CDR2 from the germline V gene are GTSNPN and SVGIG (reference sequence). The CDR3 reads CAWSLGAYEQYF. As DNA, the CDR3 is TGTGCCTGGAGCTTAGGCGCCTACGAGCAGTACTTC. The complete variable domain, with remaining parts taken from reference TRBV30 and TRBJ2-7, reads SQTIHQWPATLVQPVGSPLSLECTVEGTSNPNLYWYRQAAGRGLQLLFYSVGIGQISSEVPQNLSASRPQDRQFILSSKKLLLSDSGFYLCAWSLGAYEQYFGPGTRLTVT.

This clone occurred a few times. The chain carries TRBV6-5 and TRBJ1-2, with 9 bases lining up with TRBD1. Trimming cost V 5 bases and J 8 bases; bases outside gene matches: 6. The length of the CDR3 is 13 residues. Germline-derived CDR1 and CDR2 are MNHEY and SVGAGI. The CDR3 coding sequence is TGTGCCAGCAGTGAAGGGACAGGGAAAGGCTACACCTTC. As protein: CASSEGTGKGYTF.

The gene calls are TRBV2 and TRBJ1-5; the D is unclear. CDR1 SNHLY and CDR2 FYNNEI come from the germline V gene. The CDR3 length is 12 residues. V dropped 7 bases and J dropped 4 bases, with 8 bases sitting between them. This CDR3 is CASTGGNQPQHF. Written as DNA, the CDR3 is TGTGCCAGCACCGGAGGTAATCAGCCCCAGCATTTT.

The chain employs TRBV6-9 and TRBJ1-6; D might be TRBD1 (6 bases). The CDR3 loop spans 15 amino acids. The germline gives CDR1 MNHGY, CDR2 SVAAGI. V was cut by 5 bases and J by 7 bases, with 15 bases left in between. The CDR3 spells CASSPRGGFNSPLHF. In DNA, the CDR3 is TGTGCCAGCAGTCCAAGGGGGGGGTTCAATTCACCCCTCCACTTT.

CDR3 coding DNA: TGTGCCAGCAGTCGACAGGGGATGAGGGACCATTCACCCCTCCACTTT. Translated, it gives CASSRQGMRDHSPLHF. This chain links TRBV6-6 with TRBJ1-6, with 8 bases fitting TRBD1. V shed 5 bases and J 8 bases; nucleotides not matched to a gene: 11. This CDR3 is 16 amino acids long. Germline CDR1 and CDR2: MNHNY and SVGAGI (reference sequence).

In this sample, this clone turned up a few times. J is TRBJ1-1 and V is TRBV27; tentative D call: TRBD1 (6 bases). This CDR3 has 15 residues. The V end was cut by 10 bases, the J end by 3 bases, with 21 bases between. Germline V lookup: CDR1 MNHEY, CDR2 SMNVEV (reference sequence). The CDR3 here is CATTMTGPRDTEAFF. The CDR3 DNA follows: TGTGCCACCACAATGACAGGTCCAAGGGACACTGAAGCTTTCTTT.

Sample share makes this clone medium-sized. This chain links TRBV19 with TRBJ2-1; 10 nucleotides align to TRBD2. There are 16 residues in the CDR3. V gave up 3 bases and J gave up 1 base; unmatched junction bases: 3. In germline, CDR1 is LNHDA, CDR2 SQIVND (reference sequence). This chain's CDR3 is CASSILAGGSYNEQFF. The CDR3 DNA sequence: TGTGCCAGTAGTATCTTAGCGGGGGGTTCCTACAATGAGCAGTTCTTC.

The chain couples TRBV5-1 to TRBJ1-2, with D unclear. CDR3 size: 13 residues. With 3 bases removed from V and 8 bases from J, the gap between germline ends came to 14 bases. Germline V gene data show CDR1 as SGHRS and CDR2 as YFSETQ. CDR3 in amino acids: CASSWRGAGGYTF. The DNA for the CDR3 is TGCGCCAGCAGCTGGCGGGGAGCGGGGGGCTACACCTTC.

The chain recombines TRBV2 with TRBJ2-7, with D possibly being TRBD2 (6 bases). The CDR3 runs to 15 residues. The germline gives CDR1 SNHLY, CDR2 FYNNEI. The germline V and J ends were trimmed by 6 bases and 0 bases, with 15 bases remaining between them. This CDR3 reads CASSLEGRISYEQYF. CDR3 DNA sequence: TGTGCCAGCAGCCTGGAGGGCAGGATCTCCTACGAGCAGTACTTC. Drawing the rest from reference TRBV2 and TRBJ2-7, the complete variable domain is EPEVTQTPSHQVTQMGQEVILRCVPISNHLYFYWYRQILGQKVEFLVSFYNNEISEKSEIFDDQFSVERPDGSNFTLKIRSTKLEDSAMYFCASSLEGRISYEQYFGPGTRLTVT.